This TCR beta chain was sequenced in a study of OX40 agonist ivuxolimab in advanced cancers. The germline V gene has CDR1 SGHTA and CDR2 FQGNSA. This CDR3 contains 14 residues. V was pared by 2 bases and J by 7 bases, with 14 bases between. Measured with immunoSEQ multiplex PCR; TCRdb has only the in-frame clones, and not every one. The sample yields under 85,000 clones, about four fifths seen once. This TCR derives from an adult with an advanced solid tumor such as melanoma, head and neck, liver or kidney cancer. This chain uses TRBV7-2 with TRBJ1-1; the D gene is possibly TRBD1 (5 bases). Material: CD4+ or CD8+ T cells sorted from blood, obtained in a trial of the OX40 agonist ivuxolimab. The DNA for the CDR3 is TGTGCCAGCAGCTTAAATTTAGGGACGGTTGAAGCTTTCTTT. The encoded protein is CASSLNLGTVEAFF.